The clone carrying this TCR beta chain appeared once. This sample stems from a study of blood T cell repertoires in COVID-19. Sequencing used immunoSEQ multiplex PCR; TCRdb keeps in-frame clones, though not all of them. Among under 250,000 clones listed, approximately 85% were seen once. Cohorts were based on clinical histories the participants reported. The V and J ends lost 5 bases and 7 bases respectively, with 16 bases between them. This CDR3 region has 15 residues. The germline V gene encodes CDR1 KGHDR and CDR2 SFDVKD. V and J are TRBV24-1 and TRBJ2-2, with TRBD2 as a possible D gene (5 bases). The source of this sequence is a woman in her forties or fifties with acute COVID-19. What was sequenced was PBMCs or T cells enriched from blood (not recorded which). The CDR3 loop is CATSAMRGKGGELFF. In DNA form, the CDR3 reads TGTGCCACCAGTGCCATGAGAGGGAAGGGCGGGGAGCTGTTTTTT.